This TCR beta chain was found in a study of shared clonotypes between healthy human individuals. Each PCR replicate from the sorted subsets contained around 200 ng DNA, which is about 30,000 T cell genomes. Sequencing was performed with immunoSEQ multiplex PCR; in TCRdb, only in-frame clones are kept and a portion is missing. The data contain about 1,900,000 clones, about 95% of them seen just once; the ten biggest clones take up more than 0.95%. It was CD45RO-negative cells, positively selected for CCR7, that made up naive CD8 cells, with terminally differentiated effector memory CD45RA+ cells excluded. Donors comprised healthy HIV-negative adults lacking recent acute infections or vaccinations. The CDR3 runs to 19 residues. Germline CDR1 reads WNHNN; CDR2 reads SYGVQD (reference sequence). V was pared by 0 bases and J by 3 bases, with 22 bases between. Study outcomes and limitations: Generally, naive subsets came out with larger estimated richness than memory subsets.

With respect to this clone: What it binds is unknown.

This TCR derives from a man aged 18 to 30 in good health. The V call is TRBV10-1, the J call TRBJ2-3, with a possible D match to TRBD2 (6 bases). The sequenced material came from naive CD8+ T cells sorted from blood. In DNA form, the CDR3 reads TGCGCCAGCAGTGAGTCAATACTTGCGACTCGCGGGACGACAGATACGCAGTATTTT. It encodes CASSESILATRGTTDTQYF.